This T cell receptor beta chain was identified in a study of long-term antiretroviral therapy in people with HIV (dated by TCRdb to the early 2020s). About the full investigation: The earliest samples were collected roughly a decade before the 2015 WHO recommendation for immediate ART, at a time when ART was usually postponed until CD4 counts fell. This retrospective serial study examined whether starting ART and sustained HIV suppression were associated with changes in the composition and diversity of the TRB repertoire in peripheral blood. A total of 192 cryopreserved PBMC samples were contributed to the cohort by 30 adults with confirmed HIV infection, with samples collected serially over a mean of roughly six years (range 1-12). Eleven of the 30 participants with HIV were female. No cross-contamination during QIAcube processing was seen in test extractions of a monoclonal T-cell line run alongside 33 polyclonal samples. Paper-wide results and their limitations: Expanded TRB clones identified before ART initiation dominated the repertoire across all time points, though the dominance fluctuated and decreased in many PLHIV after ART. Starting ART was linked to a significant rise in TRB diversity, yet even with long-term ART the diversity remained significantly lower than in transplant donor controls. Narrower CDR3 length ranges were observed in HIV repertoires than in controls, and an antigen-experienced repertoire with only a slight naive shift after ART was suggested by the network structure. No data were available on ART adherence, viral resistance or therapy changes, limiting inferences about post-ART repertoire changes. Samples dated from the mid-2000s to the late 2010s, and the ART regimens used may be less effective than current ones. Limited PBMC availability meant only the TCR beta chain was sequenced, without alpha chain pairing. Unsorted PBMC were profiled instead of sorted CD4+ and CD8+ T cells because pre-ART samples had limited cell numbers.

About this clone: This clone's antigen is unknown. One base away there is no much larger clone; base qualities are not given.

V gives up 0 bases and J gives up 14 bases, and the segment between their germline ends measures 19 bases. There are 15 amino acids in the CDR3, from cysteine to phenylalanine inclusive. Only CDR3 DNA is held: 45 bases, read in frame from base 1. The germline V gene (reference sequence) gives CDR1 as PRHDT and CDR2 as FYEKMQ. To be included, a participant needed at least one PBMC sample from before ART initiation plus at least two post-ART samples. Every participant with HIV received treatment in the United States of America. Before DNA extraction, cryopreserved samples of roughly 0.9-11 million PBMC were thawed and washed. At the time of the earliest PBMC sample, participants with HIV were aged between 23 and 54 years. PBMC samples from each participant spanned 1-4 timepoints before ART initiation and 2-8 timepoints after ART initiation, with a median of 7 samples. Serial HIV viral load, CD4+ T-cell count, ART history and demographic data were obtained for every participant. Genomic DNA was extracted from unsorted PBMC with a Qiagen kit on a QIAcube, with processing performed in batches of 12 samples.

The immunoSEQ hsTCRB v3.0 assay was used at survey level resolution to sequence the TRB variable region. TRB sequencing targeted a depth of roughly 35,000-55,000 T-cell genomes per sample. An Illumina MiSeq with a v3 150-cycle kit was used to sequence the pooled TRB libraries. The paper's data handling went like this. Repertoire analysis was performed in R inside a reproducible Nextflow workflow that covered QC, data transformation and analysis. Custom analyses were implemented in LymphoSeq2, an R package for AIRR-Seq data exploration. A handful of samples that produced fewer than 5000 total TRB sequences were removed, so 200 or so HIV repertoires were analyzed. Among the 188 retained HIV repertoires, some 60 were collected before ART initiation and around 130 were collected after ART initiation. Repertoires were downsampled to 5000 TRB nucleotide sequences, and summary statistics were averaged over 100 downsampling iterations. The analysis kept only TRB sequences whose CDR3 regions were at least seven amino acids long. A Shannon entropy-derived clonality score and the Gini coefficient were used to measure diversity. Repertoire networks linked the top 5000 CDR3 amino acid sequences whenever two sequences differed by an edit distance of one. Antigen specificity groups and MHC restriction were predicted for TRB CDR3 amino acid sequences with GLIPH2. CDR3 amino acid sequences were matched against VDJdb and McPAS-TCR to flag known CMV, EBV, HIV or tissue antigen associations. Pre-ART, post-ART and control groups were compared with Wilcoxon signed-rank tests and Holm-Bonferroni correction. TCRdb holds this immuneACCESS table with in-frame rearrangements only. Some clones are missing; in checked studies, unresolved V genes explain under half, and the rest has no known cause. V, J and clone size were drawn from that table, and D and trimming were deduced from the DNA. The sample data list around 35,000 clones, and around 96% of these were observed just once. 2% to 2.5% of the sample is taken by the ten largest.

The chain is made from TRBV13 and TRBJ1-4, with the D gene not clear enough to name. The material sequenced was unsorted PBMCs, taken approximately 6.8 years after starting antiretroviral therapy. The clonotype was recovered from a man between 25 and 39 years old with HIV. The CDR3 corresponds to CASSLGGKEEGSLFF. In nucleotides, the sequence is TGTGCCAGCAGCTTAGGCGGAAAGGAAGAGGGTTCTCTGTTTTTT.